This T cell receptor beta chain was retrieved from a study of synovial regulatory T cells in juvenile arthritis. Findings and caveats of the study: TCR diversity was lower in inflammation-associated blood Treg cells than in other blood Treg cells.

CDR1 is MNHNS, CDR2 SASEGT, per germline. The CDR3 runs to 13 residues. No nucleotide data were recorded. Comment on this clone: The antigen is unknown.

Data came from immunoSEQ multiplex PCR; TCRdb stores just in-frame clones and leaves some out. The clone table shows 9,000 to 10,000 clones, with the ten largest holding 0.71%. The specimen was Treg cells from blood. Stated subset: remaining (HLA-DR-negative) circulating blood Treg cells. The clonotype was recovered from a donor aged 2-30 years with juvenile idiopathic arthritis. V is TRBV6-1 and J is TRBJ1-2. The CDR3 sequence: CASSEGRYYGYTF.